The sequence of this T cell receptor beta chain was determined in a study of cytomegalovirus exposure and HLA in healthy donors. Study-wide context: An early release of data contained some 80 million unique TCRs, which came from HLA-typed donors. Researchers found that about four fifths of 350 to 500 genotyped donors fell within the Caucasian-associated ancestry cluster.

V gave up 4 bases and J gave up 1 base, with 11 bases separating them. Germline assignment: CDR1 SGHRS and CDR2 YFSETQ. This CDR3 spans 14 amino acids. Study conclusions and caveats: Cytomegalovirus association was listed for 170 or so TCR beta chains. Researchers left out some V segments, among them TRBV6-2 and TRBV6-3, as indistinguishable.

PCR primers comprised 60 Vbeta and 13 Jbeta primers. Libraries were prepared by immunoSEQ multiplex PCR; TCRdb keeps only in-frame clonotypes and omits some of them. The sample has approximately 130,000 clones, 77% seen once. Remarks on this clone: Its antigen remains unidentified.

This receptor was obtained from a man between 18 and 35 years old in good health and CMV-seropositive. The chain combines TRBV5-1 with TRBJ1-1; D is unclear. Sequencing input: PBMCs. CDR3 amino acids: CASSPRAENTEAFF. Written as DNA, the CDR3 is TGCGCCAGCAGCCCGAGGGCCGAGAACACTGAAGCTTTCTTT.